The 19 T cell receptor beta chains below come from one sample, sequenced in a study of T cells in Graves' hyperthyroidism and ophthalmopathy (dated by TCRdb to the late 2010s). The method behind the library was multiplex PCR. The instrument was an Illumina HiSeq 2000. Amplification of TCR beta CDR3 regions was carried out from RNA transcripts. The first round of RT-PCR for the TCR CDR3 was performed with the HTBI primer set and the Qiagen OneStep RT-PCR kit. The public sequencing data were trimmed at Q25 with fastp and processed into clonotypes with MiXCR by TCRdb, which kept only in-frame beta chains. Each CDR3 protein gets just one entry, which takes the most common genes and DNA from the rows behind it. The sample records a few hundred thousand distinct CDR3 sequences, roughly 14% of which are singletons. Around 7.5% of the sample is in the top ten clones. Sequencing was performed on blood. These receptors came from a woman in her twenties or thirties with Graves' hyperthyroidism.

CDR3 sequence reads: CASGLVRLAGFNEQFF. CDR3 nucleotides: TGTGCTAGTGGTTTGGTACGACTAGCGGGATTCAATGAGCAGTTCTTC. The chain uses TRBV12-5 and TRBJ2-1; 11 bases align to TRBD2. Germline V gives CDR1 LGHNT, CDR2 FRNRAP. This CDR3 comprises 16 residues. The ends lost 0 bases at V and 6 bases at J; junction bases unmatched: 4.

The table lists this clonotype with a count of one. A read error is possible here, since a much larger clone lies one base away. V and J are TRBV6-9 and TRBJ2-7, with 7 bases matching TRBD2. The CDR3 has 14 residues. CDR1 and CDR2 from the germline V gene are MNHGY and SVAAGI. The CDR3: CVSSEGGSWNEQYF. CDR3 DNA sequence: TGCGTCAGCAGTGAAGGCGGGAGCTGGAACGAGCAGTACTTC.

This clonotype came up a few times. The junction departs from germline at one end; a sequencing error may be responsible. The chain links TRBV28 to TRBJ2-7; D tentatively fits TRBD1 or TRBD2 (5 bases each). Germline values: CDR1 MDHEN, CDR2 SYDVKM. The CDR3 length is 13 residues. The chain's CDR3 is CASSSGTHYKQYF. CDR3 in DNA: TGTGCCAGCAGTTCCGGGACGCACTACAAGCAGTACTTC. The whole variable domain, filled in from reference TRBV28 and TRBJ2-7, reads DVKVTQSSRYLVKRTGEKVFLECVQDMDHENMFWYRQDPGLGLRLIYFSYDVKMKEKGDIPEGYSVSREKKERFSLILESASTNQTSMYLCASSSGTHYKQYFGPGTRLTVT.

This clonotype occurred many times. The chain links TRBV7-2 to TRBJ1-2; no firm D call. With 8 bases removed from V and 1 base from J, the gap between germline ends came to 5 bases. CDR1 and CDR2 from the germline V gene are SGHTA and FQGNSA. This CDR3 comprises 11 residues. CDR3: CASGSNYGYTF. Here the CDR3 DNA reads TGTGCCAGCGGAAGTAACTATGGCTACACCTTC. The full variable domain, completed using reference TRBV7-2 and TRBJ1-2, is GAGVSQSPSNKVTEKGKDVELRCDPISGHTALYWYRQSLGQGLEFLIYFQGNSAPDKSGLPSDRFSAERTGGSVSTLTIQRTQQEDSAVYLCASGSNYGYTFGSGTRLTVV.

There are many counts of this clonotype. This chain uses TRBV18 with TRBJ1-1; D remains unclear. CDR3 length: 13 amino acids. The germline CDR1 and CDR2 sequences are KGHSH and LQKENI. Trimming removed 4 bases at V and 3 bases at J, with 9 bases between. CDR3 coding DNA: TGTGCCAGCTCACTCCAAAGGGACACTGAAGCTTTCTTT. Encoded protein: CASSLQRDTEAFF.

The chain is built from TRBV10-3 and TRBJ2-2; 14 bases are a match to TRBD2. Germline lookup yields CDR1 ENHRY and CDR2 SYGVKD. This CDR3 region has 17 residues. The V gene end was trimmed by 10 bases and the J gene end by 1 base; junction bases not matched to a gene: 8. The DNA for the CDR3 is TGTGCCAGTGCGACTAGCGGGAGGGCCAAGAACACCGGGGAGCTGTTTTTT. The encoded protein is CASATSGRAKNTGELFF.

V is TRBV15 and J is TRBJ1-4; D uncertain. From germline, CDR1 is LNHNV and CDR2 YYDKDF (reference sequence). This CDR3 is 13 amino acids long. V lost 1 base to trimming and J lost 8 bases, with 8 bases between them. The CDR3 loop is CATSRAQPEKLFF. The CDR3 region has the DNA TGTGCCACCAGCAGAGCCCAACCAGAAAAACTGTTTTTT.

This clonotype occurred a few times. The chain recombines TRBV6-5 with TRBJ2-7, with D uncertain. The CDR3 is made up of 13 amino acids. The V gene lost 0 bases and the J gene lost 6 bases, with 9 bases spanning the gap. The V gene's germline CDR1 is MNHEY and CDR2 SVGAGI. CDR3 nucleotides: TGTGCCAGCAGTTACTCGACGCAAGGCGAGCAGTACTTC. It specifies CASSYSTQGEQYF.

This clonotype showed up just once. CDR3 in amino acids: CASSGTGEWGYTF. As DNA, the CDR3 is TGCGCCAGCAGTGGAACAGGGGAGTGGGGCTACACCTTC. The chain carries TRBV10-2 and TRBJ1-2; 7 bases are a match to TRBD1. V was clipped by 4 bases and J by 8 bases; unmatched bases: 7. There are 13 residues in the CDR3. The germline CDR1 and CDR2 sequences are WSHSY and SAAADI.

A few counts support this clonotype. The gene calls are TRBV10-3 and TRBJ2-2; 11 nucleotides agree with TRBD1. Germline values: CDR1 ENHRY, CDR2 SYGVKD. The CDR3 spans 16 residues. The ends lost 2 bases at V and 5 bases at J; junction bases unmatched: 4. CDR3 DNA sequence: TGTGCCATCAGTGAGCGGGGGACAGGGGGAACCGGGGAGCTGTTTTTT. Translated, it gives CAISERGTGGTGELFF.

The rearrangement links TRBV10-2 to TRBJ2-1; possibly TRBD2 for D (5 bases). This CDR3 is built from 15 residues. The germline V and J ends were trimmed by 6 bases and 0 bases, with 12 bases remaining between them. Germline CDR1 is WSHSY and CDR2 is SAAADI. The CDR3 sequence is CASRGDFRSYNEQFF. The CDR3 DNA is TGCGCCAGCAGGGGAGACTTTCGCTCCTACAATGAGCAGTTCTTC.

At least ten counts were recorded for this clonotype. This chain links TRBV6-2 or TRBV6-3 with TRBJ2-3; 12 bases fit TRBD2. The length of the CDR3 is 16 residues. Unmatched junction bases numbered 7, after V lost 5 bases and J lost 4 bases. Per the germline V gene, CDR1 is MNHEY and CDR2 is SVGEGT. CDR3 residues: CASSRLAGVTADTQYF. The CDR3 bases are TGTGCCAGCAGTAGACTAGCGGGAGTTACGGCAGATACGCAGTATTTT.

In this sample, this clonotype turned up a few times. The genes are TRBV20-1 and TRBJ2-1; 13 bases align to TRBD2. This CDR3 is built from 18 residues. V dropped 0 bases and J dropped 0; count of bases not matched to a gene: 5. Germline lookup yields CDR1 DFQATT and CDR2 SNEGSKA (reference sequence). CDR3 residues: CSARDFRTSGSSYNEQFF. CDR3 DNA: TGCAGTGCTAGAGATTTTCGGACTAGCGGGAGCTCCTACAATGAGCAGTTCTTC.

V is TRBV6-1 and J is TRBJ1-2; D is unclear. V was clipped by 6 bases and J by 3 bases, with 8 bases between them. The CDR3 extends over 12 amino acids. The germline V gene has CDR1 MNHNS and CDR2 SASEGT. The CDR3 spells CASRTRDYGYTF. The DNA of the CDR3 is TGTGCCAGCAGAACGAGGGACTATGGCTACACCTTC.

This clonotype was recorded at least ten times. The chain links TRBV3-1 to TRBJ2-7; 7 nucleotides match TRBD1. After removal of 4 bases from V and 5 bases from J, the junction contained 5 bases not matched to a gene. The CDR3 is made up of 13 amino acids. Germline V gene data show CDR1 as LGHDT and CDR2 as YNNKEL (reference sequence). The CDR3 sequence is CASSRQGIDEQYF. DNA of the CDR3: TGTGCCAGCAGCCGACAGGGAATCGACGAGCAGTACTTC.

V gene TRBV20-1 combines with J gene TRBJ2-1; 9 bases fit TRBD2. V was pared by 3 bases and J by 2 bases, with 2 bases of the junction left unmatched. Germline V gene data show CDR1 as DFQATT and CDR2 as SNEGSKA (reference sequence). The CDR3 covers 14 residues. The CDR3, as DNA: TGCAGTGCTAGTGGCGGGAGGGCCTACAATGAGCAGTTCTTC. Translation: CSASGGRAYNEQFF.

This clonotype was detected ten times or more. This chain connects TRBV27 to TRBJ2-7; a possible D gene is TRBD1 (5 bases). V shed 6 bases and J shed 6 bases, with 9 bases lying between them. CDR3 length: 11 amino acids. Germline V gene sequence: CDR1 MNHEY, CDR2 SMNVEV (reference sequence). CDR3: CASRQGGEQYF. As DNA, the CDR3 is TGTGCCAGCAGGCAGGGTGGCGAGCAGTACTTC.

Ten or more counts support this clonotype. The V gene is TRBV7-3, the J gene TRBJ1-1, with D possibly TRBD1 on 5 matching bases. Looked up from germline, CDR1 is SGHTA and CDR2 is FQGTGA. Between the trimmed V and J ends, which lost 2 bases and 7 bases, there was a span of 11 bases. The CDR3 has 13 amino acids. The CDR3 sequence is CASSLSWGNEAFF. The CDR3 DNA follows: TGTGCCAGCAGCTTATCTTGGGGGAATGAAGCTTTCTTT.

The chain carries TRBV27 and TRBJ2-5, with 7 bases aligning to TRBD2. Germline CDR1 reads MNHEY; CDR2 reads SMNVEV (reference sequence). The CDR3 runs to 14 residues. V lost 6 bases and J lost 5; bases outside the gene matches: 9. This chain's CDR3 is CASSRPGGGETQYF. The CDR3 DNA follows: TGTGCCAGCAGCCGACCGGGAGGCGGCGAGACCCAGTACTTC.